Below are 24 T cell receptor beta chains sequenced from a single sample in a study of blood T cells in healthy people across ages. Alongside a J-beta primer mix, a sample-barcoded 5' primer served in a second PCR lasting 7 to 11 cycles. Each CDR3 protein is one row after TCRdb ran MiXCR on the 5' RACE reads. The sample includes approximately 1,000,000 distinct CDR3 sequences, around two fifths seen only once; the top ten take less than 15%. Sequenced: blood. These receptor sequences come from a man aged 18 to 30 in good health.

A remark on this clonotype: This may come from a read error, since a much larger clone is one base off. The V gene is TRBV2, the J gene TRBJ1-2; 11 bases align to TRBD1. There are 13 residues in the CDR3. Per the germline V gene, CDR1 is SNHLY and CDR2 is FYNNEI. The CDR3 DNA follows: TGTGCCAACAGTGGGACAGGGGGCTATGGCTACACCTTC. The encoded protein is CANSGTGGYGYTF.

This clonotype has just a few counts. The chain recombines TRBV10-3 with TRBJ2-3; 11 positions agree with TRBD2. With V trimmed by 6 bases and J by 5 bases, 13 bases remained unmatched. Looked up from germline, CDR1 is ENHRY and CDR2 is SYGVKD. The CDR3 runs 17 residues. In DNA, the CDR3 is TGTGCCATCAGACCAACTAGCGGGGGACCCCTCCGAGATACGCAGTATTTT. This gives the protein CAIRPTSGGPLRDTQYF.

The rearrangement joins TRBV18 to TRBJ2-7; a weak D match, TRBD2 (5 bases). Germline V gene data show CDR1 as KGHSH and CDR2 as LQKENI. This CDR3 has 13 residues. V lost 3 bases and J lost 6, with 12 bases in between. In DNA, the CDR3 is TGTGCCAGCTCACCCTCGGGGAGCGGCGAGCAGTACTTC. Translation gives CASSPSGSGEQYF.

Concerning this clonotype itself: No conserved phenylalanine or tryptophan ends this CDR3, so it is likely a read error. This chain links TRBV9 with TRBJ2-1; D unresolved. The V end was cut by 0 bases, the J end by 6 bases, with 7 bases between. There are 13 residues in the CDR3. The germline V gene has CDR1 SGDLS and CDR2 YYNGEE. The CDR3, as DNA: TGTGCCAGCAGCGTAGGAGATAGCAATGAGCAGTTCTCC. It encodes CASSVGDSNEQFS.

This clonotype came up a few times. The V call is TRBV12-3 or TRBV12-4, the J call TRBJ2-7; D unresolved. V gave up 3 bases and J gave up 2 bases, with 8 bases separating them. There are 13 residues in the CDR3. This chain's CDR3 is CASSLAEAYEQYF. The CDR3 region has the DNA TGTGCCAGCAGTTTGGCAGAGGCCTACGAGCAGTACTTC.

This clonotype was detected a few times. The chain couples TRBV11-2 to TRBJ2-1, with TRBD2 matching over 7 bases. The CDR3 has 16 amino acids. Losses at the gene ends were 0 bases for V and 8 bases for J; bases not matched to a gene: 10. Germline V lookup: CDR1 SGHAT, CDR2 FQNNGV. CDR3 sequence (DNA): TGTGCCAGCAGCTTAGAGGCGGCACTAGCGAAAGATGAGCAGTTCTTC. Its translation: CASSLEAALAKDEQFF.

This clonotype was detected only a few times. The chain is built from TRBV27 and TRBJ2-7; no definite D call. CDR3 length: 13 residues. Germline lookup yields CDR1 MNHEY and CDR2 SMNVEV (reference sequence). Trimming took off 3 bases at V and 1 base at J, with 7 bases between the two ends. CDR3 loop: CASSFSPSYEQYF. The CDR3 DNA reads as TGTGCCAGCAGTTTTTCCCCATCCTACGAGCAGTACTTC.

This chain uses TRBV9 with TRBJ2-1; 8 bases line up with TRBD2. The CDR3 is 17 residues long. The V gene end was trimmed by 0 bases and the J gene end by 2 bases; junction bases not matched to a gene: 7. Germline assignment: CDR1 SGDLS and CDR2 YYNGEE. For the CDR3, the DNA is TGTGCCAGCAGCGTAGGCGGCGGGGGGAACACCTACAATGAGCAGTTCTTC. Protein sequence: CASSVGGGGNTYNEQFF.

This clonotype was picked up many times. The chain employs TRBV3-1 and TRBJ2-7; D may be TRBD1 (6 bases). The V gene's germline CDR1 is LGHDT and CDR2 YNNKEL (reference sequence). Trimming cost V 4 bases and J 1 base, with 8 bases left between them. This CDR3 spans 13 amino acids. In nucleotides, the CDR3 is TGTGCCAGCAGCCGGACAGATTCCTACGAGCAGTACTTC. Protein sequence: CASSRTDSYEQYF.

This clonotype showed up many times. The chain has TRBV13 and TRBJ2-3, with no clear D. The V gene's germline CDR1 is PRHDT and CDR2 FYEKMQ (reference sequence). The CDR3 covers 12 residues. V lost 5 bases and J lost 8, with 11 bases in between. As DNA, the CDR3 is TGTGCCAGCAGCGCCGAAGTGGGTACGCAGTATTTT. Protein: CASSAEVGTQYF.

This clonotype was found once. A read error is possible here, since a much larger clone lies one base away. V gene TRBV6-6 combines with J gene TRBJ1-2, with a weak D call TRBD1 (6 bases). V was cut by 8 bases and J by 7 bases, with 14 bases left in between. Per germline, CDR1 MNHNY and CDR2 SVGAGI (reference sequence). The CDR3 sequence is 12 residues long. The CDR3 coding sequence is TGTGCCAGCCGGTCAGGGGATGGTGGCTACACCTTC. It specifies CASRSGDGGYTF.

The rearrangement uses TRBV10-3 and TRBJ2-3; unclear D gene. Between the trimmed V and J ends, which lost 0 bases and 6 bases, there was a span of 16 bases. Looked up from germline, CDR1 is ENHRY and CDR2 is SYGVKD. This CDR3 comprises 16 residues. CDR3 in DNA: TGTGCCATCAGTGAGTCCCTGGGAATAGAAACCGATACGCAGTATTTT. It specifies CAISESLGIETDTQYF.

This clonotype was counted between two and nine times. This clone may be a read error of a much larger clone one base away. This chain uses TRBV4-3 with TRBJ2-4, with D perhaps TRBD1 (5 bases). The CDR3 consists of 16 residues. CDR1 is LGHNA and CDR2 is YSLEER in the germline V gene. V lost 1 base, J lost 0 bases, and 10 bases lay in between. The CDR3 protein is CASSQVRALAKNIQYF. DNA for the CDR3: TGCGCCAGCAGCCAAGTCAGGGCATTAGCCAAAAACATTCAGTACTTC.

The V call is TRBV20-1, the J call TRBJ2-3; 7 bases agree with TRBD1. CDR3 length: 19 amino acids. In germline, CDR1 is DFQATT, CDR2 SNEGSKA (reference sequence). After removal of 1 base from V and 4 bases from J, the junction contained 20 bases not matched to a gene. This chain's CDR3 is CSARGGALRRQGSPDTQYF. CDR3 nucleotides: TGCAGTGCTAGAGGAGGAGCCCTCCGACGACAGGGCTCCCCAGATACGCAGTATTTT.

The J gene is TRBJ2-5, the V gene TRBV20-1, with D possibly TRBD2 on 5 matching bases. V was clipped by 4 bases and J by 11 bases, with 23 bases between them. The CDR3 runs to 14 residues. Germline V CDR1 and CDR2: DFQATT, SNEGSKA (reference sequence). In DNA, the CDR3 is TGCAGTGCTATCCCCCCAAAGGGAGACAATGAGCAGTACTTC. It encodes CSAIPPKGDNEQYF.

This rearrangement joins TRBV4-1 to TRBJ2-1; no clear D gene. Trimming took 2 bases from V and 5 from J, leaving 16 bases between them. The CDR3 loop spans 16 amino acids. From germline, CDR1 is MGHRA and CDR2 YSYEKL. The DNA for the CDR3 is TGCGCCAGCAGCCAACCTGTCTTCTCAGCAAACAATGAGCAGTTCTTC. Its translation is CASSQPVFSANNEQFF.

As regards this clonotype: Germline is not matched at one junction end, which may reflect a read error. The genes are TRBV4-3 and TRBJ2-3; possibly TRBD1 or TRBD2 for D (6 bases each). Germline CDR1 is LGHNA and CDR2 is YSLEER. CDR3 length: 16 residues. The CDR3 is CASNQGLTGATDTQYF. CDR3 coding DNA: TGCGCCAGCAACCAAGGTCTGACGGGGGCCACAGATACGCAGTATTTT.

This clonotype has a handful of counts. The CDR3 sequence: CSARVDRGGKVTQYF. The CDR3 bases are TGCAGTGCTAGAGTTGATAGGGGGGGGAAGGTGACGCAGTATTTT. The chain carries TRBV20-1 and TRBJ2-3; tentative D call: TRBD2 (7 bases). The CDR3 spans 15 residues. Germline V gene sequence: CDR1 DFQATT, CDR2 SNEGSKA (reference sequence). The V gene lost 1 base and the J gene lost 9 bases, with 20 bases spanning the gap.

This clonotype was detected only a few times. J is TRBJ1-2 and V is TRBV6-2 or TRBV6-3, with D uncertain. This CDR3 is 17 amino acids long. With 0 bases removed from V and 0 bases from J, the gap between germline ends came to 14 bases. Germline CDR1 and CDR2: MNHEY and SVGEGT. DNA for the CDR3: TGTGCCAGCAGTTACTCGAAAGCGTACGCCGCTAACTATGGCTACACCTTC. Its translation: CASSYSKAYAANYGYTF.

This clonotype was seen only a few times. The CDR3, as DNA: TGTGCCAGCAGACAACGGGACAGTAGCGGAAATACGCAGTATTTT. It encodes CASRQRDSSGNTQYF. The chain recombines TRBV6-5 with TRBJ2-3, with D possibly being TRBD1 (7 bases). Germline V gene lookup returns CDR1 MNHEY and CDR2 SVGAGI. V was shortened by 6 bases and J by 7 bases, with 20 bases between the two germline ends. The length of the CDR3 is 15 residues.

This clonotype was detected only a few times. Germline is not matched at one junction end, which may reflect a read error. The genes are TRBV20-1 and TRBJ1-6, with 8 positions matching TRBD1. Germline CDR1 is DFQATT and CDR2 is SNEGSKA (reference sequence). The CDR3 is 13 amino acids. The CDR3 region has the DNA TGCAGTGCTGGAGACAGGGGTAATTCACCCCTCCACTTT. This gives the protein CSAGDRGNSPLHF.

This chain connects TRBV27 to TRBJ2-1; no clear D. The germline V and J ends were trimmed by 6 bases and 0 bases, with 15 bases remaining between them. Germline V gene data show CDR1 as MNHEY and CDR2 as SMNVEV (reference sequence). The CDR3 sequence is 16 residues long. The CDR3 coding sequence is TGTGCCAGCAGCTCAATCAACGACCACTCCTACAATGAGCAGTTCTTC. Its translation: CASSSINDHSYNEQFF.

This clonotype appeared a few times. The J gene is TRBJ2-6, the V gene TRBV4-3; D remains ambiguous. V was shortened by 0 bases and J by 2 bases, with 8 bases between the two germline ends. The CDR3 length is 16 residues. Germline V gene lookup returns CDR1 LGHNA and CDR2 YSLEER. The CDR3: CASSQDPQTGANVLTF. The CDR3 nucleotides are TGCGCCAGCAGCCAAGATCCGCAGACTGGGGCCAACGTCCTGACTTTC.

The chain joins TRBV7-9 to TRBJ2-1; tentatively, D is TRBD2 (5 bases). CDR3 length: 16 residues. V lost 2 bases and J lost 2, with 13 bases in between. Germline V gives CDR1 SEHNR, CDR2 FQNEAQ (reference sequence). CDR3 loop: CASSLSEVGAYNEQFF. The CDR3, as DNA: TGTGCCAGCAGCTTATCGGAGGTCGGAGCCTACAATGAGCAGTTCTTC.